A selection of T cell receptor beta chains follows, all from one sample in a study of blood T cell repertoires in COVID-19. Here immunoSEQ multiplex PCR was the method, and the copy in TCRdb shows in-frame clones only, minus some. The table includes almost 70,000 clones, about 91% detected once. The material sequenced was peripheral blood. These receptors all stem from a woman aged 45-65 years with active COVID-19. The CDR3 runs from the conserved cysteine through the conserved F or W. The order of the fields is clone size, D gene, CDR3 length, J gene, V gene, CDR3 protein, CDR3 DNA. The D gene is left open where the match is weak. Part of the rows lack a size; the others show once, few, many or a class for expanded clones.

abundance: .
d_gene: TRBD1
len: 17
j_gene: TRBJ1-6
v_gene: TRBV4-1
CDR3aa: CASSQDQDRAYNSPLHF
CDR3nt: TGCGCCAGCAGCCAAGACCAGGACAGGGCTTATAATTCACCCCTCCACTTT

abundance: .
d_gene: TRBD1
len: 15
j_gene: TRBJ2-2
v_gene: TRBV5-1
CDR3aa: CASSAGTGISGELFF
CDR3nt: TGCGCCAGCAGCGCCGGGACAGGGATATCCGGGGAGCTGTTTTTT

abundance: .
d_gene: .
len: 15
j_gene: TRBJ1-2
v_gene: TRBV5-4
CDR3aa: CASSLPPSASYGYTF
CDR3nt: TGTGCCAGCAGCTTGCCCCCCAGTGCCTCCTATGGCTACACCTTC

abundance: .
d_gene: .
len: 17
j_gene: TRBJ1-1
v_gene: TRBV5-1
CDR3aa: CASSLVFAGGAQAEAFF
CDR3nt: TGCGCCAGCAGCTTGGTATTCGCGGGGGGGGCGCAGGCTGAAGCTTTCTTT

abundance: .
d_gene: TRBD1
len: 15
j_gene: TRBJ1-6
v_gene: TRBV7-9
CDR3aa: CASSFTDRGNSPLHF
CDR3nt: TGTGCCAGCAGCTTTACGGACAGGGGTAATTCACCCCTCCACTTT

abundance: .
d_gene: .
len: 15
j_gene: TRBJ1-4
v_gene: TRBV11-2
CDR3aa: CASSQALQANEKLFF
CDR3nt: TGTGCCAGCAGCCAGGCGCTGCAGGCTAATGAAAAACTGTTTTTT

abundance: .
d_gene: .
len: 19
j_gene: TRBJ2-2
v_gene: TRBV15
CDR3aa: CATSRVVGLATANTGELFF
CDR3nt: TGTGCCACCAGCAGAGTAGTGGGTCTAGCGACCGCGAACACCGGGGAGCTGTTTTTT

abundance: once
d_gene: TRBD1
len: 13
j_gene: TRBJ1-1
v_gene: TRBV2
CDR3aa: CASSEARTGDAFF
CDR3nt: TGTGCCAGCAGTGAAGCGAGGACAGGGGATGCTTTCTTT

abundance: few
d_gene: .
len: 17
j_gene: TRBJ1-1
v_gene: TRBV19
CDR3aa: CASSPSPAWTENTEAFF
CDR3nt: TGTGCCAGTAGTCCATCACCCGCGTGGACAGAGAACACTGAAGCTTTCTTT

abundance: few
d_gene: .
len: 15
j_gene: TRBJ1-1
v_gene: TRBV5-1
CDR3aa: CASSPTSTANTEAFF
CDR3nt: TGCGCCAGCAGCCCAACCTCGACAGCAAACACTGAAGCTTTCTTT

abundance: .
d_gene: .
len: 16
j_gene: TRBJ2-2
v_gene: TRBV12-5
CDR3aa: CASAGRRGVRIGELFF
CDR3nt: TGTGCTAGTGCTGGCCGGCGGGGAGTCCGGATCGGGGAGCTGTTTTTT

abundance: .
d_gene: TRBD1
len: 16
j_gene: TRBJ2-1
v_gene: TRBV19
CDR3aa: CASSPHGDRAYNEQFF
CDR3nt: TGTGCCAGTAGTCCCCATGGAGACAGGGCCTACAATGAGCAGTTCTTC

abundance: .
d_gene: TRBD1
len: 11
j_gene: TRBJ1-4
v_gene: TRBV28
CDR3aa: CAIQTGEKLFF
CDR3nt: TGTGCCATACAGACAGGGGAAAAACTGTTTTTT

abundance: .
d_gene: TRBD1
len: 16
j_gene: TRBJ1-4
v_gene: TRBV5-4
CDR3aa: CASSPKQGVGFEKLFF
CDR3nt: TGTGCCAGCAGCCCTAAGCAGGGGGTCGGTTTTGAAAAACTGTTTTTT

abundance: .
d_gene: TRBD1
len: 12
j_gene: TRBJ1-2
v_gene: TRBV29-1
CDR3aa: CSVGTVDRGYTF
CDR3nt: TGCAGCGTCGGGACAGTAGATCGGGGCTACACCTTC

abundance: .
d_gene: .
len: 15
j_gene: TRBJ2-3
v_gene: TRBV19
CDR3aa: CASSIGELHTDTQYF
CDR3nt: TGTGCCAGTAGTATAGGTGAGCTCCACACAGATACGCAGTATTTT

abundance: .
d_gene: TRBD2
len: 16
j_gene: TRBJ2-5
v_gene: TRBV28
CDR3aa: CASSFSSGRVRETQYF
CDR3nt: TGTGCCAGCAGTTTTAGTAGCGGGAGGGTTAGGGAGACCCAGTACTTC

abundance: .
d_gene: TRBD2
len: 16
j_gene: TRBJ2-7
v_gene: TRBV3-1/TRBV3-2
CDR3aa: CASSQGETSGGYEQYF
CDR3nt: TGTGCCAGCAGCCAAGGGGAGACTAGCGGGGGTTACGAGCAGTACTTC

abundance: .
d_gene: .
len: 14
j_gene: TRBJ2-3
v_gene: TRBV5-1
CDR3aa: CASRKLLGTDTQYF
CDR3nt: TGCGCCAGCAGAAAGCTCCTGGGCACAGATACGCAGTATTTT

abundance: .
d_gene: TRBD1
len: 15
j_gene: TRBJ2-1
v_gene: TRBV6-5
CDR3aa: CASSKGQGTYNEQFF
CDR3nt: TGTGCCAGCAGCAAAGGACAGGGCACCTACAATGAGCAGTTCTTC

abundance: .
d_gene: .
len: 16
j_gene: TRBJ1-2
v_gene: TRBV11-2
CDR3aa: CASSSLRGAGDYGYTF
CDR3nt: TGTGCCAGCAGCTCACTTCGAGGGGCGGGGGACTATGGCTACACCTTC

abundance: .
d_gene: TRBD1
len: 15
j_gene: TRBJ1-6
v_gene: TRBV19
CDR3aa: CASTSTGQGSSPLHF
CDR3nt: TGTGCCAGTACTTCTACCGGACAGGGGAGTTCACCCCTCCACTTT

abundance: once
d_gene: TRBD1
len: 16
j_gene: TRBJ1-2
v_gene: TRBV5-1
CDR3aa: CASSRPQGQAFYGYTF
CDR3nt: TGCGCCAGCAGCCGGCCCCAGGGACAGGCGTTCTATGGCTACACCTTC

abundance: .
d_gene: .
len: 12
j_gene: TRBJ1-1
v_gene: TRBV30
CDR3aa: CAWSNGDTEAFF
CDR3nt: TGTGCCTGGAGCAACGGGGATACTGAAGCTTTCTTT

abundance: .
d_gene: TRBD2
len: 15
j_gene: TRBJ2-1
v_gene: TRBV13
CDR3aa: CASSLGGSSYNEQFF
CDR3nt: TGTGCCAGCAGCTTGGGCGGGAGTTCCTACAATGAGCAGTTCTTC

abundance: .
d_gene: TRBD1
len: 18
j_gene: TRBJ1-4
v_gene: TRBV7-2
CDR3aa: CASSLDGQGAATNEKLFF
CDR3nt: TGTGCCAGCAGCTTAGACGGACAGGGGGCGGCAACTAATGAAAAACTGTTTTTT

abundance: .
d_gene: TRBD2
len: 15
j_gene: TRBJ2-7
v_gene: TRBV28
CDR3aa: CASSLFSSGGGEQYF
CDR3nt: TGTGCCAGCAGTTTATTTTCCTCGGGAGGGGGCGAGCAGTACTTC

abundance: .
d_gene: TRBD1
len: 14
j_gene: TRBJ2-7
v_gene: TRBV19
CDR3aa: CASSIRQGSYEQYF
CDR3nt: TGTGCCAGTAGTATCCGACAGGGCTCCTACGAGCAGTACTTC

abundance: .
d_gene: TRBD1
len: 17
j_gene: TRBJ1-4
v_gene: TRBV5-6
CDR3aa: CASSLAPTGVGREKLFF
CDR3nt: TGTGCCAGCAGCTTGGCCCCGACAGGGGTTGGGCGGGAAAAACTGTTTTTT

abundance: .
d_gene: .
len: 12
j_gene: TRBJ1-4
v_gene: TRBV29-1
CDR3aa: CSVSQAEEKLFF
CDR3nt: TGCAGCGTCAGCCAAGCGGAGGAGAAACTGTTTTTT

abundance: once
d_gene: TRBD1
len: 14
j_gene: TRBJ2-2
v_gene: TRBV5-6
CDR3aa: CASSWTGNNGELFF
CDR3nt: TGTGCCAGCAGCTGGACAGGGAACAACGGGGAGCTGTTTTTT

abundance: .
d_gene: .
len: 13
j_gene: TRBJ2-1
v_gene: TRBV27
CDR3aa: CASSLSPLKEQFF
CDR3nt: TGTGCCAGCAGTTTATCCCCACTCAAGGAGCAGTTCTTC

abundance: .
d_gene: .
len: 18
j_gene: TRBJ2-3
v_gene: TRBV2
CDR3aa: CASSDGMGGASSTDTQYF
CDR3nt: TGTGCCAGCAGTGATGGGATGGGGGGGGCGTCCAGCACAGATACGCAGTATTTT

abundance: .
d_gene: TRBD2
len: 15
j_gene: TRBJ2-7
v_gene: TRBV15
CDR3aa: CATSRRLAAAYEQYF
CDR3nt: TGTGCCACCAGCAGGCGACTAGCGGCGGCCTACGAGCAGTACTTC

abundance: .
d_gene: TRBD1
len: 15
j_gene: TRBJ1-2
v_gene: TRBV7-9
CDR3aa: CASSLVSGGDYGYTF
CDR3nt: TGTGCCAGCAGCTTAGTGTCAGGGGGCGACTATGGCTACACCTTC

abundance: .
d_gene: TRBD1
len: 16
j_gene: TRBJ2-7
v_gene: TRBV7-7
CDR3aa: CASSPGPDRGTYEQYF
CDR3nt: TGTGCCAGCAGCCCGGGCCCGGACAGGGGTACCTACGAGCAGTACTTC

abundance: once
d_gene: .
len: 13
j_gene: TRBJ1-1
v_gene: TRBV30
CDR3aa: CAWGSQGFTEAFF
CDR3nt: TGTGCCTGGGGTAGCCAGGGGTTCACTGAAGCTTTCTTT

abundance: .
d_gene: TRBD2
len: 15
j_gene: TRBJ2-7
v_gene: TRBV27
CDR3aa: CASRDRATSWYEQYF
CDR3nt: TGTGCCAGCAGGGATCGGGCGACTAGCTGGTACGAGCAGTACTTC

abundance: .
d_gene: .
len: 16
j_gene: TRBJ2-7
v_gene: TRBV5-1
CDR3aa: CASSLGTRVSMGEQYF
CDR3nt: TGCGCCAGCAGCTTGGGGACAAGGGTCAGCATGGGAGAGCAGTACTTC

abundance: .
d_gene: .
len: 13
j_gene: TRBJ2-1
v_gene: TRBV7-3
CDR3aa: CASSLGWFGEQFF
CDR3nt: TGTGCCAGCAGCTTAGGTTGGTTCGGTGAGCAGTTCTTC

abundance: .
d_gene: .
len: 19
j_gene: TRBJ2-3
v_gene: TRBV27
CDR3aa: CASSLYQVRGDTSTDTQYF
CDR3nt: TGTGCCAGCAGTTTATACCAAGTCCGGGGAGACACTAGCACAGATACGCAGTATTTT

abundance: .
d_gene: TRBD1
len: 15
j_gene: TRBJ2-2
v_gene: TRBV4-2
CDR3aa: CASSAGTGGTGELFF
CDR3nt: TGTGCCAGCAGCGCCGGGACAGGGGGGACCGGGGAGCTGTTTTTT

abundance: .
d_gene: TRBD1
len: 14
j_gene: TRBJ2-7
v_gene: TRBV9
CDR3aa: CASSLRQGNYEQYF
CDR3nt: TGTGCCAGCAGCCTTAGACAGGGGAACTACGAGCAGTACTTC

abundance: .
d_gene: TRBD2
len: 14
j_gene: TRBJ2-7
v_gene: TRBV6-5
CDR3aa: CASRGLAGAHEQYF
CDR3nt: TGTGCCAGCAGGGGACTAGCGGGAGCCCACGAGCAGTACTTC

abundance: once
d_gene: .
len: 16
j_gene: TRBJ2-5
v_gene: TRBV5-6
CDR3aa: CASSPPGVTGQETQYF
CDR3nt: TGTGCCAGCAGCCCCCCGGGGGTGACGGGCCAAGAGACCCAGTACTTC

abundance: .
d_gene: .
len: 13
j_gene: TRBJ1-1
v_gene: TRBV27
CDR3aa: CASKGGGRTEAFF
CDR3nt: TGTGCCAGCAAGGGAGGGGGGCGGACTGAAGCTTTCTTT

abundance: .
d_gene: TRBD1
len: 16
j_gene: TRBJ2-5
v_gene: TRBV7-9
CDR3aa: CASSLRGQGARETQYF
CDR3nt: TGTGCCAGCAGCTTGCGGGGACAGGGGGCGAGAGAGACCCAGTACTTC

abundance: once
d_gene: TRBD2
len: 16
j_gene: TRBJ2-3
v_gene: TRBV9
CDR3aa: CASSVGLAGVTDTQYF
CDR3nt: TGTGCCAGCAGCGTCGGACTAGCGGGAGTTACAGATACGCAGTATTTT

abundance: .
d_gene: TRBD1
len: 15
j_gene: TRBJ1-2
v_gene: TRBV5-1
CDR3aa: CASSFNNRGTSGYTF
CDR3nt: TGCGCCAGCAGCTTCAATAACAGGGGGACGAGCGGCTACACCTTC

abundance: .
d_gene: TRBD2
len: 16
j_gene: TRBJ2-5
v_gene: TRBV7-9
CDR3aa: CASSSRLAGGQETQYF
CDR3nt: TGTGCCAGCAGCTCCCGACTAGCGGGGGGTCAAGAGACCCAGTACTTC

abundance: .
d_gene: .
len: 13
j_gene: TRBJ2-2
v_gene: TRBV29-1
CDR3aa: CSVLQIDTGELFF
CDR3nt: TGCAGCGTTCTACAGATAGACACCGGGGAGCTGTTTTTT